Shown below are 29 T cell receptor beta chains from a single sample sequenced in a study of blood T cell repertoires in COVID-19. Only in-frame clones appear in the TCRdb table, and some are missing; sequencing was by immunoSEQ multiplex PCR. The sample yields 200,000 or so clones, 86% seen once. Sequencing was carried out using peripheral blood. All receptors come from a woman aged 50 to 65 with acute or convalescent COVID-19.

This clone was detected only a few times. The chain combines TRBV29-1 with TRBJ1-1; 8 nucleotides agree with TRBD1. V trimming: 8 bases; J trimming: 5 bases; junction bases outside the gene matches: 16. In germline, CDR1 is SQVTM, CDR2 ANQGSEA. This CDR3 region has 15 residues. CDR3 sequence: CSCEPFQGAVTEAFF. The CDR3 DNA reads TGCAGCTGCGAACCCTTCCAGGGGGCAGTGACTGAAGCTTTCTTT.

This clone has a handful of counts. The CDR3 region has the DNA TGTGCCAGCAGCTATGGGACAAGGGGAGCCACTGAAGCTTTCTTT. Its protein is CASSYGTRGATEAFF. This chain connects TRBV28 to TRBJ1-1; possible D gene TRBD1, 6 bases. The germline V gene has CDR1 MDHEN and CDR2 SYDVKM. This CDR3 region has 15 residues. V lost 6 bases, J lost 4 bases, and 18 bases lay in between.

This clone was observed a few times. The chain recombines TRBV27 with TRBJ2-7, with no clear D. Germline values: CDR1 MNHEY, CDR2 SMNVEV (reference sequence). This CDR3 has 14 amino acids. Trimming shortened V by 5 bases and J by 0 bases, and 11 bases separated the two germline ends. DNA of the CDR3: TGTGCCAGCAGTCCCCGACGGAGCTCCTACGAGCAGTACTTC. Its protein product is CASSPRRSSYEQYF.

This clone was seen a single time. CDR3 region: CASSLWSGDTQYF. The CDR3, as DNA: TGTGCCAGCAGTTTATGGAGCGGAGATACGCAGTATTTT. The V call is TRBV12-3 or TRBV12-4, the J call TRBJ2-3; tentatively, D is TRBD2 (5 bases). V was pared by 2 bases and J by 5 bases, with 8 bases between. The CDR3 sequence is 13 residues long.

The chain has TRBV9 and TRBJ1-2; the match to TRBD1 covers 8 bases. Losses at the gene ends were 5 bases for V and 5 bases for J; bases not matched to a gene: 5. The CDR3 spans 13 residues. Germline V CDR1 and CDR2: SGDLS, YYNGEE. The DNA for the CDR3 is TGTGCCAGCAGTGAGGGACAGGATTATGGCTACACCTTC. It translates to CASSEGQDYGYTF.

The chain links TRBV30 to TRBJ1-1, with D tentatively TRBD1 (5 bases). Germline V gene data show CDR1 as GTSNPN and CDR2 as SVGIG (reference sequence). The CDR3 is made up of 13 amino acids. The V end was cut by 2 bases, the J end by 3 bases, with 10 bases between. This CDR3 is CAWSMDTYTEAFF. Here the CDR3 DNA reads TGTGCCTGGAGTATGGACACCTACACTGAAGCTTTCTTT.

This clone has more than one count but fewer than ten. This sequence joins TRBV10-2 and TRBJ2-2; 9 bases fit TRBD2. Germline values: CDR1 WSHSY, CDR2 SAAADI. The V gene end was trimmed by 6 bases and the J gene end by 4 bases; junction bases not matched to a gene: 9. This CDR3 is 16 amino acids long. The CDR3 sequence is CASSFIAGVGTGELFF. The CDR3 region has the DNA TGCGCCAGCAGCTTTATAGCGGGAGTAGGCACCGGGGAGCTGTTTTTT.

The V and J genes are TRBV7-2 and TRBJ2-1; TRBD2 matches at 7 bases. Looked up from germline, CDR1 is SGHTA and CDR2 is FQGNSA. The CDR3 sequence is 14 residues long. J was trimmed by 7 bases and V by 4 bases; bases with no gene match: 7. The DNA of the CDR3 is TGTGCCAGCAGCTCTCGCCTAGCGGTGAATGAGCAGTTCTTC. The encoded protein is CASSSRLAVNEQFF. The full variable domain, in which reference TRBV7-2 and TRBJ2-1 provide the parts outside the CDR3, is GAGVSQSPSNKVTEKGKDVELRCDPISGHTALYWYRQSLGQGLEFLIYFQGNSAPDKSGLPSDRFSAERTGGSVSTLTIQRTQQEDSAVYLCASSSRLAVNEQFFGPGTRLTVL.

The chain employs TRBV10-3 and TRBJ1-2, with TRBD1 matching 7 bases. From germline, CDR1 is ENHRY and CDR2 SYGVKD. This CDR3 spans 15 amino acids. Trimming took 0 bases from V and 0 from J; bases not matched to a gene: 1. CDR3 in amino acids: CAISESTGPNYGYTF. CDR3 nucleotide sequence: TGTGCCATCAGTGAGTCGACAGGGCCTAACTATGGCTACACCTTC.

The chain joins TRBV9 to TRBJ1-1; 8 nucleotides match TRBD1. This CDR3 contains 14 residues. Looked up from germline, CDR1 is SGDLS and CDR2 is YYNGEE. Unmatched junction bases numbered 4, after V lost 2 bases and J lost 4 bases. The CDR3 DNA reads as TGTGCCAGCAGCGTTGGACAGGGTGTCACTGAAGCTTTCTTT. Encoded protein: CASSVGQGVTEAFF.

The CDR3 coding sequence is TGTGCCATCAGAGCGGATCCCCCGGACTACAATGAGCAGTTCTTC. It encodes CAIRADPPDYNEQFF. The chain employs TRBV10-3 and TRBJ2-1, with TRBD2 as a possible D gene (5 bases). V was pared by 6 bases and J by 3 bases, with 15 bases between. Germline-derived CDR1 and CDR2 are ENHRY and SYGVKD. The CDR3 contains 15 residues.

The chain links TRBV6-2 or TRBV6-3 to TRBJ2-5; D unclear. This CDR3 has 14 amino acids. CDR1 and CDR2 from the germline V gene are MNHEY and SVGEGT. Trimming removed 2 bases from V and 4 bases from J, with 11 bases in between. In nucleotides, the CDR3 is TGTGCCAGCAGTTACGGTCTCGGGTTAGAGACCCAGTACTTC. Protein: CASSYGLGLETQYF.

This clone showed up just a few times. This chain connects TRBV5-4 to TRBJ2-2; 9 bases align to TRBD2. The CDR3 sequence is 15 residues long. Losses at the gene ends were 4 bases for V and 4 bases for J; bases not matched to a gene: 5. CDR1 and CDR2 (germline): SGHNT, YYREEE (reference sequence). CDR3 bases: TGTGCCAGCAGCCGTAGCGGGGGTGGCACCGGGGAGCTGTTTTTT. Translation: CASSRSGGGTGELFF.

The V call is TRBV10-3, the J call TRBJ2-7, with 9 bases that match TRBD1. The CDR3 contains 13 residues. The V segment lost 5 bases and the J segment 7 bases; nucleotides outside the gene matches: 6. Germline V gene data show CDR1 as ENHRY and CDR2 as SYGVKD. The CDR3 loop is CAISRDREGEQYF. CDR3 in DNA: TGTGCCATCAGTCGGGACAGGGAGGGGGAGCAGTACTTC.

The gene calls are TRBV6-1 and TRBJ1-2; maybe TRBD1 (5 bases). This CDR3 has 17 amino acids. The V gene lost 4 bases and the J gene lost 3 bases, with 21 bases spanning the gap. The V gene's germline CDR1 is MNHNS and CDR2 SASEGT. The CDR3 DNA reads TGTGCCAGCAGTGGGCTTCGTATCGGGGGATGGGACTATGGCTACACCTTC. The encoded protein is CASSGLRIGGWDYGYTF.

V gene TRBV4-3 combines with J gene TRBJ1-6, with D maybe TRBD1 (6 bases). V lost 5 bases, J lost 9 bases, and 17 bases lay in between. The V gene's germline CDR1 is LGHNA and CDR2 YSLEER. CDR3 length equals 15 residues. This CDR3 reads CASSEQQARGSPLHF. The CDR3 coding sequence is TGCGCCAGCAGCGAACAACAGGCCAGGGGTTCACCCCTCCACTTT.

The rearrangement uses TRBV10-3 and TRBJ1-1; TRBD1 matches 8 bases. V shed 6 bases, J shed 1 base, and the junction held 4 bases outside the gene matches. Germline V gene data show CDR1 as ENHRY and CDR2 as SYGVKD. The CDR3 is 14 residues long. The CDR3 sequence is CAIREDRANTEAFF. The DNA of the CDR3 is TGTGCCATCAGGGAGGACAGGGCGAACACTGAAGCTTTCTTT.

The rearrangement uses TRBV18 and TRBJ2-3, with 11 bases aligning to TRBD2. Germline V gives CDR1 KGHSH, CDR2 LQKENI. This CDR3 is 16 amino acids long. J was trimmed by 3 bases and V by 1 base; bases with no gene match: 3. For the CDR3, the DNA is TGTGCCAGCTCACCACTAGCGGGAGGGCAGACAGATACGCAGTATTTT. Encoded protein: CASSPLAGGQTDTQYF.

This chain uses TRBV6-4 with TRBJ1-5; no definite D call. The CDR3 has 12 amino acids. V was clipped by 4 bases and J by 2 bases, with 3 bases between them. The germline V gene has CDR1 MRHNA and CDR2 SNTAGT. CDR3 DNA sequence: TGTGCCAGCAGTGGAGGCAATCAGCCCCAGCATTTT. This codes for CASSGGNQPQHF.

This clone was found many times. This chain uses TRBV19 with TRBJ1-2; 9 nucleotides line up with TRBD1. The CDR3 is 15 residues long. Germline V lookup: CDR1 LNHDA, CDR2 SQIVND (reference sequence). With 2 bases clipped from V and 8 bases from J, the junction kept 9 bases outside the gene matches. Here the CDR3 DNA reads TGTGCCAGTAGTATAATGGGTACAGGGGGCCGGGGCTACACCTTC. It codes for CASSIMGTGGRGYTF. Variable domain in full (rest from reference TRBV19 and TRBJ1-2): DGGITQSPKYLFRKEGQNVTLSCEQNLNHDAMYWYRQDPGQGLRLIYYSQIVNDFQKGDIAEGYSVSREKKESFPLTVTSAQKNPTAFYLCASSIMGTGGRGYTFGSGTRLTVV.

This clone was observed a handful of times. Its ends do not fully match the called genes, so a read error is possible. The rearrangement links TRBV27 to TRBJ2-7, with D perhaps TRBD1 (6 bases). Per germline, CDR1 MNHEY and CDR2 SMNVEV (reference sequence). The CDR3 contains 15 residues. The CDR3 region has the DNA TGTGCCAGCAGTTTACGAACTCCCACAGGGATCCGAATCTTTTTC. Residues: CASSLRTPTGIRIFF.

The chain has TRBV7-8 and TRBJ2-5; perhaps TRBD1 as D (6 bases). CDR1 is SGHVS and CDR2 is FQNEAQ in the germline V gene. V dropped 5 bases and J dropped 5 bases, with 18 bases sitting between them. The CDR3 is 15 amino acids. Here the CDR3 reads CASSPRTALGETQYF. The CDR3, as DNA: TGTGCCAGCAGCCCCCGGACAGCGCTCGGGGAGACCCAGTACTTC. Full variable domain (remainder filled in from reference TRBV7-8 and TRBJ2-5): GAGVSQSPRYKVAKRGQDVALRCDPISGHVSLFWYQQALGQGPEFLTYFQNEAQLDKSGLPSDRFFAERPEGSVSTLKIQRTQQEDSAVYLCASSPRTALGETQYFGPGTRLLVL.

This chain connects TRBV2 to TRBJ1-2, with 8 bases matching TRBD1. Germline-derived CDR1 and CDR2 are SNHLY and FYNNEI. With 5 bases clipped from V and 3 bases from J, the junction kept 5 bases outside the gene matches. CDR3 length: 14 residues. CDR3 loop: CASSQGQGDYGYTF. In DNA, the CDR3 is TGTGCCAGCAGTCAAGGACAGGGAGACTATGGCTACACCTTC.

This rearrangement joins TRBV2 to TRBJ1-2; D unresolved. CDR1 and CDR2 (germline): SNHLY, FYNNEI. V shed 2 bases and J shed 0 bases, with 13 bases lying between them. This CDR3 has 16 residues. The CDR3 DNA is TGTGCCAGCAGTGAATACTCTCGGGGAGCTAACTATGGCTACACCTTC. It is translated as CASSEYSRGANYGYTF. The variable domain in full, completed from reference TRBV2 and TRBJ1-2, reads EPEVTQTPSHQVTQMGQEVILRCVPISNHLYFYWYRQILGQKVEFLVSFYNNEISEKSEIFDDQFSVERPDGSNFTLKIRSTKLEDSAMYFCASSEYSRGANYGYTFGSGTRLTVV.

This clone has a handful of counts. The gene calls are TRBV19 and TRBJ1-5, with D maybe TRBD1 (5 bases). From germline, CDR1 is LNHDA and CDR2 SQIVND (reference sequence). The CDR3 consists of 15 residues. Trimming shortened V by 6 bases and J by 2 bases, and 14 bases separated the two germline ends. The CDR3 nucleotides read TGTGCCAGTAGGACAGACCAGCGCGGCAATCAGCCCCAGCATTTT. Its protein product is CASRTDQRGNQPQHF.

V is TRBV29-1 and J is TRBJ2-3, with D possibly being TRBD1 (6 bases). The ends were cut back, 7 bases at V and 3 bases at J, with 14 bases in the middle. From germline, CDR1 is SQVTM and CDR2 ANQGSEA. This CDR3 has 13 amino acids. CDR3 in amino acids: CSEAQGRTDTQYF. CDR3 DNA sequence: TGCAGCGAGGCACAGGGAAGGACAGATACGCAGTATTTT.

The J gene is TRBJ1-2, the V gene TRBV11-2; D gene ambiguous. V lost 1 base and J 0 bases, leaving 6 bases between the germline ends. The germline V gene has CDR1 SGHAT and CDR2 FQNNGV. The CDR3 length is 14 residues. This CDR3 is CASSLGHSNYGYTF. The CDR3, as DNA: TGTGCCAGCAGCTTAGGGCATTCTAACTATGGCTACACCTTC.

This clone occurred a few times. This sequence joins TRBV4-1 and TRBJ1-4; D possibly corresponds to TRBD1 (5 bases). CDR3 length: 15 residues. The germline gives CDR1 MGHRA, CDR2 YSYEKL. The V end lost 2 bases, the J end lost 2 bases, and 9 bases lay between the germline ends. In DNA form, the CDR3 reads TGCGCCAGCAGCCAATGGGAGGGGACTAATGAAAAACTGTTTTTT. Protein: CASSQWEGTNEKLFF.

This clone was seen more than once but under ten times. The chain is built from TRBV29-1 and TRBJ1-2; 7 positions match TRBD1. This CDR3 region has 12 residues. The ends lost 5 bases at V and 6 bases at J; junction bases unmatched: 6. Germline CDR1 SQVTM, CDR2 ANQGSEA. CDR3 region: CSVLGTDNGYTF. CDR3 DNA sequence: TGCAGCGTTCTGGGGACAGACAATGGCTACACCTTC.